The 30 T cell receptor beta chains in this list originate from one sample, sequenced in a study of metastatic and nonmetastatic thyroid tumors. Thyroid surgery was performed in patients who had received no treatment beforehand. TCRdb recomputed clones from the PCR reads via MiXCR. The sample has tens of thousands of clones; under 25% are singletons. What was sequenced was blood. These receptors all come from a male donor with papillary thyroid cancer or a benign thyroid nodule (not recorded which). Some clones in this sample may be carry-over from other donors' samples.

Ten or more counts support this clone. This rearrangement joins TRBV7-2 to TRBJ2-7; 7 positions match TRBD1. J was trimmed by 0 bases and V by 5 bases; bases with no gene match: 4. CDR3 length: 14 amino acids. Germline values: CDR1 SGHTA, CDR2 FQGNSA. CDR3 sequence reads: CASSPRQGSYEQYF. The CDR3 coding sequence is TGTGCCAGCAGCCCACGACAGGGCTCCTACGAGCAGTACTTC.

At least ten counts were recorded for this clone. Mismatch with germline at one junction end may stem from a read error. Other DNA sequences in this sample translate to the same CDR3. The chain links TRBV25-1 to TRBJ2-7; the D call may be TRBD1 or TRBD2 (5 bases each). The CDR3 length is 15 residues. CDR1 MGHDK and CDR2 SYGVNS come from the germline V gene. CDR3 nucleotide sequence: TGTGCCAGTAGTGAACGAGGGGCAGGTTCCTACGAGCAGTACTTC. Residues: CASSERGAGSYEQYF.

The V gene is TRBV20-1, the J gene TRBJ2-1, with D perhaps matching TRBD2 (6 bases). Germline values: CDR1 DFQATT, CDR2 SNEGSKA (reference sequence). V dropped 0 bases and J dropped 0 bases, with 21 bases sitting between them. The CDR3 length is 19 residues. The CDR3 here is CSARDSGGTARSSYNEQFF. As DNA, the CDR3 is TGCAGTGCTAGAGATTCTGGCGGGACGGCTAGGAGCTCCTACAATGAGCAGTTCTTC.

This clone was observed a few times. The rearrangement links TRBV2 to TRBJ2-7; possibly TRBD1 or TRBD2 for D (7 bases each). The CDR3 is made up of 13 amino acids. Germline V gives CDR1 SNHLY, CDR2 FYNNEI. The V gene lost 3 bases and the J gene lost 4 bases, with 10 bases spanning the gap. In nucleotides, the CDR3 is TGTGCCAGCAGTGACAGGGGGGGGTACGAGCAGTACTTC. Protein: CASSDRGGYEQYF. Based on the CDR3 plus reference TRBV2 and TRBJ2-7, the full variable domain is EPEVTQTPSHQVTQMGQEVILRCVPISNHLYFYWYRQILGQKVEFLVSFYNNEISEKSEIFDDQFSVERPDGSNFTLKIRSTKLEDSAMYFCASSDRGGYEQYFGPGTRLTVT.

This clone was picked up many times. CDR3 coding DNA: TGTGCCAGCAGCCAAGAGACGGGACCGAACACTGAAGCTTTCTTT. Its protein product is CASSQETGPNTEAFF. The chain uses TRBV4-2 and TRBJ1-1; possibly TRBD1 for D (5 bases). CDR3 length equals 15 residues. Germline CDR1 is LGHNA and CDR2 is YNFKEQ. V shed 0 bases and J shed 1 base, with 9 bases lying between them.

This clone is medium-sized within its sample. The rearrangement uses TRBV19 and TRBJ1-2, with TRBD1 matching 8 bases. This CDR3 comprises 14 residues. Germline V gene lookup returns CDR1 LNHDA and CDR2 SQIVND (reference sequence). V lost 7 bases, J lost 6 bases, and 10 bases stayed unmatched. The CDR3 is CASTPGTGQDGYTF. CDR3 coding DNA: TGTGCCAGTACCCCGGGGACAGGCCAGGATGGCTACACCTTC.

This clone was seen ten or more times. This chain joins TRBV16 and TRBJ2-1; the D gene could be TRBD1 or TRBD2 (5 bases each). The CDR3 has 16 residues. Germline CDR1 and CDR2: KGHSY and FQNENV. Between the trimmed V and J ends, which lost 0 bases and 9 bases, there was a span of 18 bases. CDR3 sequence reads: CASSQSPGPPAGEQFF. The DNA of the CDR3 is TGTGCCAGCAGCCAATCGCCGGGACCGCCGGCCGGTGAGCAGTTCTTC.

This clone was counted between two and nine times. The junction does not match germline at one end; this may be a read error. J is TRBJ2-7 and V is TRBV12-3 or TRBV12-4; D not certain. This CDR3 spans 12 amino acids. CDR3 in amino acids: CASSFSVYEQYF. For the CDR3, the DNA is TGCGCCAGCAGTTTCTCGGTCTACGAGCAGTACTTC.

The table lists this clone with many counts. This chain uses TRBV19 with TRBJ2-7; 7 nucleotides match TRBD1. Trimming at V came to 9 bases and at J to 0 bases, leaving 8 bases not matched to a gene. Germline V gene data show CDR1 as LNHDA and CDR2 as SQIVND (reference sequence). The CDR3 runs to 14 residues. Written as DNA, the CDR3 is TGTGCCAGCACCGGACAGGTGGGCTCCTACGAGCAGTACTTC. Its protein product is CASTGQVGSYEQYF.

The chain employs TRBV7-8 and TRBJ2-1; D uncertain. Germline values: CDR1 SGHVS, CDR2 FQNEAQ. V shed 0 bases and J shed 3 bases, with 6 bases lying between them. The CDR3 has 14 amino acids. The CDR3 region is CASSLAVSYNEQFF. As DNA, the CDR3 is TGTGCCAGCAGCTTAGCGGTGAGCTACAATGAGCAGTTCTTC.

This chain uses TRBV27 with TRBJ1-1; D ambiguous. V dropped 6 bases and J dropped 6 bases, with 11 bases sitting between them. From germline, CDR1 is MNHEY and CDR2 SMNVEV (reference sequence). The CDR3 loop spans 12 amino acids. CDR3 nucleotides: TGTGCCAGCAGATATATAGGTTCTGAAGCTTTCTTT. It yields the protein CASRYIGSEAFF.

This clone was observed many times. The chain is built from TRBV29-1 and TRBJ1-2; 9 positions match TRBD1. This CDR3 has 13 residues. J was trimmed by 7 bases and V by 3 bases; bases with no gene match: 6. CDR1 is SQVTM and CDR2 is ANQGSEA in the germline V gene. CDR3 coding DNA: TGCAGCGTTGATGCCACAGGGGGCAGTGGCTACACCTTC. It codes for CSVDATGGSGYTF.

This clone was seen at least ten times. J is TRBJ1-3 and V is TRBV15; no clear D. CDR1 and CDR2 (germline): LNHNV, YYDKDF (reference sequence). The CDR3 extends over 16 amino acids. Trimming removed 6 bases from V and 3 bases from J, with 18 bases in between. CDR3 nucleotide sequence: TGTGCCACCAGTGCGGTTGCCGTCCGGGGTGGAAACACCATATATTTT. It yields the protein CATSAVAVRGGNTIYF.

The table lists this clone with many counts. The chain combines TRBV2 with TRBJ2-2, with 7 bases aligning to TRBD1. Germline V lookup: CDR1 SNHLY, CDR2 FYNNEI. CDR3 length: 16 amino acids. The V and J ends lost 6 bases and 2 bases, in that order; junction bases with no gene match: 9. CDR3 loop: CASRDYRDSNTGELFF. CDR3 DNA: TGTGCCAGCAGAGACTACCGGGACAGCAACACCGGGGAGCTGTTTTTT. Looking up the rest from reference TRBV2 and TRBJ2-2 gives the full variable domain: EPEVTQTPSHQVTQMGQEVILRCVPISNHLYFYWYRQILGQKVEFLVSFYNNEISEKSEIFDDQFSVERPDGSNFTLKIRSTKLEDSAMYFCASRDYRDSNTGELFFGEGSRLTVL.

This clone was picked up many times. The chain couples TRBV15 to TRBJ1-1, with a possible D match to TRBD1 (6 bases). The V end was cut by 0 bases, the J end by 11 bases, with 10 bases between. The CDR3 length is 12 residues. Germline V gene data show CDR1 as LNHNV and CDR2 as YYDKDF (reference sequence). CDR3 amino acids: CATSRDYRVAFF. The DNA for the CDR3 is TGTGCCACCAGCAGAGATTACAGGGTGGCTTTCTTT.

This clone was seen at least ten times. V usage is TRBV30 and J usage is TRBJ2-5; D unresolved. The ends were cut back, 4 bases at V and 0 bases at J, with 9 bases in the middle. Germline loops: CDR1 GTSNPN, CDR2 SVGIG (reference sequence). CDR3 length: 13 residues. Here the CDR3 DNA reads TGTGCCTGGATGGGCCCCTACCAAGAGACCCAGTACTTC. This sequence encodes CAWMGPYQETQYF.

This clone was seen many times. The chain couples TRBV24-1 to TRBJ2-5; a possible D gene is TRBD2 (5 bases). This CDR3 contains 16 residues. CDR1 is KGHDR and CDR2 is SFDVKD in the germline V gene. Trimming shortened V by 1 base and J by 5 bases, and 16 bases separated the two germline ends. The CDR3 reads CATSDLRLRESETQYF. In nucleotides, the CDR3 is TGTGCCACCAGTGATTTAAGGCTCCGGGAATCGGAGACCCAGTACTTC.

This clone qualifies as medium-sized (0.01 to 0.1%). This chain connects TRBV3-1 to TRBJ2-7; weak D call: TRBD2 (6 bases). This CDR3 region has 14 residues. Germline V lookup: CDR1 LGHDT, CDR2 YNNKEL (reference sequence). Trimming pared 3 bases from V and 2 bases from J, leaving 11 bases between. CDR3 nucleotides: TGTGCCAGCAGCCACGGGACGGGAGCCTACGAGCAGTACTTC. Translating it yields CASSHGTGAYEQYF.

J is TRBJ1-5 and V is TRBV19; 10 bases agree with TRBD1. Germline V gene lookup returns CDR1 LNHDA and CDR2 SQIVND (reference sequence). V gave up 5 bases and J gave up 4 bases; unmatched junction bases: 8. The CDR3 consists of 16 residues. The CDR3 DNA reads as TGTGCCAGTAGTTCCCCCGGGACAGGGGTTAATCAGCCCCAGCATTTT. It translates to CASSSPGTGVNQPQHF.

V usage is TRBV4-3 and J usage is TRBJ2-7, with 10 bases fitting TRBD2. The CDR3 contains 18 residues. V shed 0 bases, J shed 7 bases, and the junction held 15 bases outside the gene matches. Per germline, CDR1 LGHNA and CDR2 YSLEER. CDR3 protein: CASSQDELARLAGEEQYF. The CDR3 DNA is TGCGCCAGCAGCCAAGATGAACTAGCGCGGCTAGCGGGAGAAGAGCAGTACTTC.

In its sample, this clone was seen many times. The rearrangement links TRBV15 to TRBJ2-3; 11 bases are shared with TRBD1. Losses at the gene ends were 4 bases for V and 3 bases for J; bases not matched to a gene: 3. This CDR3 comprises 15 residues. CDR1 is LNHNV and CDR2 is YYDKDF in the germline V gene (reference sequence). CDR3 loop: CATSIGQGATDTQYF. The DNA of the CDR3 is TGTGCCACCAGCATTGGACAGGGGGCAACAGATACGCAGTATTTT.

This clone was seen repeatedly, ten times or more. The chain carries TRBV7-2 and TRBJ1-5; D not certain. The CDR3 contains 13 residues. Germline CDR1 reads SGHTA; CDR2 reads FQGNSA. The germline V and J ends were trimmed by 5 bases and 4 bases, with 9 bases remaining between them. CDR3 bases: TGTGCCAGCAGCCTAACCCCTAATCAGCCCCAGCATTTT. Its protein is CASSLTPNQPQHF.

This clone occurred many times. The CDR3 region is CASSHGQGAYQETQYF. As DNA, the CDR3 is TGCGCCAGCAGTCACGGACAGGGGGCGTACCAAGAGACCCAGTACTTC. The chain links TRBV4-1 to TRBJ2-5, with 11 bases that match TRBD1. V shed 6 bases, J shed 0 bases, and the junction held 6 bases outside the gene matches. Germline-derived CDR1 and CDR2 are MGHRA and YSYEKL. This CDR3 is built from 16 residues.

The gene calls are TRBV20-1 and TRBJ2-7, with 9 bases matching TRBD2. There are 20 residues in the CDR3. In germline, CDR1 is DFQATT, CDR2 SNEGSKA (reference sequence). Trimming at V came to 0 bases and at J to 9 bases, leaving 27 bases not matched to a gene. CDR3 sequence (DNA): TGCAGTGCTAGAGAAAGACACGGGACTAGCAGGAGGGCTATGTCGCCGGGGCAGTACTTC. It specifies CSARERHGTSRRAMSPGQYF.

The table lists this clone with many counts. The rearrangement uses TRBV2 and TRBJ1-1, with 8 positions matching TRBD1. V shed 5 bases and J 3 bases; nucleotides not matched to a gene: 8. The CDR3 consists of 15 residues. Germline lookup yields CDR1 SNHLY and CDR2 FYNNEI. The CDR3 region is CASSSTGGGYTEAFF. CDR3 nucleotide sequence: TGTGCCAGCAGTTCTACAGGGGGGGGTTACACTGAAGCTTTCTTT.

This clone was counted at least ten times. The CDR3 coding sequence is TGTGCCAGCAGCTTGGAGACAGTTAATGAAAAACTGTTTTTT. Protein: CASSLETVNEKLFF. The J gene is TRBJ1-4, the V gene TRBV7-9; TRBD1 is a possible D gene (5 bases). Germline lookup yields CDR1 SEHNR and CDR2 FQNEAQ (reference sequence). The CDR3 has 14 residues. V lost 3 bases and J lost 4, with 9 bases in between.

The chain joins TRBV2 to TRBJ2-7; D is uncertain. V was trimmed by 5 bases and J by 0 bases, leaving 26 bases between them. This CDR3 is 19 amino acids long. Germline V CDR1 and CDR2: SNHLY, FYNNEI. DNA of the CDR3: TGTGCCAGCAGTCAAGTACGATCGCGGTTAGCTGCGTACTCCTACGAGCAGTACTTC. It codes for CASSQVRSRLAAYSYEQYF.

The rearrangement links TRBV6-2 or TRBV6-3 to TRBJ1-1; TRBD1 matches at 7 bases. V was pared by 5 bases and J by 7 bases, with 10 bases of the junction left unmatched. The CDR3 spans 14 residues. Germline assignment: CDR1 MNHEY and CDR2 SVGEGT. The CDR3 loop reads CASSRPGTASEAFF. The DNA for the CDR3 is TGTGCCAGCAGTCGACCCGGGACAGCTAGTGAAGCTTTCTTT.

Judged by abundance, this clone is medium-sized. The CDR3 nucleotides are TGTGCCAGCAGTTACCGACGGGCTAGCGCACAGTCCTACGAGCAGTACTTC. Its translation is CASSYRRASAQSYEQYF. V gene TRBV6-6 combines with J gene TRBJ2-7; D might be TRBD2 (6 bases). Trimming removed 2 bases at V and 1 base at J, with 18 bases between. The CDR3 is 17 amino acids. Germline CDR1 and CDR2: MNHNY and SVGAGI (reference sequence).

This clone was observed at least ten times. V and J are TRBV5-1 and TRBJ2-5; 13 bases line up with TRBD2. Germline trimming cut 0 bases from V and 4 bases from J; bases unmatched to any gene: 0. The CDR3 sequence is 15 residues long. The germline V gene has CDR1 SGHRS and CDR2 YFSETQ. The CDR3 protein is CASSLGTSGGETQYF. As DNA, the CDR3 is TGCGCCAGCAGCTTGGGGACTAGCGGGGGAGAGACCCAGTACTTC.